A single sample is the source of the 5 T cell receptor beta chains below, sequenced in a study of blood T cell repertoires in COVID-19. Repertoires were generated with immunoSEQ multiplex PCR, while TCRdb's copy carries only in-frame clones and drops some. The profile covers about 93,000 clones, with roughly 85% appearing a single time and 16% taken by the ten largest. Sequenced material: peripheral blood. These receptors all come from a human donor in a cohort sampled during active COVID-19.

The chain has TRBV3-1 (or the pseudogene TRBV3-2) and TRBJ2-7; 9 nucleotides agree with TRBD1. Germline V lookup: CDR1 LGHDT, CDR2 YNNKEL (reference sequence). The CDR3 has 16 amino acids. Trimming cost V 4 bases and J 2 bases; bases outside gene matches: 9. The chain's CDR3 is CASSRNSGTGTYEQYF. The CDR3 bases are TGTGCCAGCAGCCGGAACTCCGGGACAGGGACCTACGAGCAGTACTTC.

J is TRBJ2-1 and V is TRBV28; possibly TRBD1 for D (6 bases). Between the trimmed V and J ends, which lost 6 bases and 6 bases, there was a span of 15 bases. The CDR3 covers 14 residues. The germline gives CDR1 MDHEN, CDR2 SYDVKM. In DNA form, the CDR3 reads TGTGCCAGCAGGTCGCCAGGGGAAGGCAATGAGCAGTTCTTC. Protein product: CASRSPGEGNEQFF.

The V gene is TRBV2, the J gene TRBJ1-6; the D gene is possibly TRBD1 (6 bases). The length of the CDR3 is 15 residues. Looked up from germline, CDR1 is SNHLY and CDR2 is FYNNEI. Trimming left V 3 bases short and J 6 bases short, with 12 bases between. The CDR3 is CASSEEQGSNSPLHF. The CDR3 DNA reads TGTGCCAGCAGTGAGGAACAGGGCTCTAATTCACCCCTCCACTTT. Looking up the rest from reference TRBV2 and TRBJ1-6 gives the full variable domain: EPEVTQTPSHQVTQMGQEVILRCVPISNHLYFYWYRQILGQKVEFLVSFYNNEISEKSEIFDDQFSVERPDGSNFTLKIRSTKLEDSAMYFCASSEEQGSNSPLHFGNGTRLTVT.

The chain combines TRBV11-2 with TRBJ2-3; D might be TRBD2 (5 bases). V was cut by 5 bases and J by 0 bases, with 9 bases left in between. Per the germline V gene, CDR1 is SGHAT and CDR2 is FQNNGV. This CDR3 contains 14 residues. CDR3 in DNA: TGTGCCAGCAGCCACGGGAAGAGCACAGATACGCAGTATTTT. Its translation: CASSHGKSTDTQYF.

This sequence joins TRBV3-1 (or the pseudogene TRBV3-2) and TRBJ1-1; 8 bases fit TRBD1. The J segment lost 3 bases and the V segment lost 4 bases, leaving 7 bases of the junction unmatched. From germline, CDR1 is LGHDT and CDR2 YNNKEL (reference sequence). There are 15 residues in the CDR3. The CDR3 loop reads CASSPLDRADTEAFF. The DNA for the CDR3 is TGTGCCAGCAGCCCGTTGGACAGGGCGGACACTGAAGCTTTCTTT.